This entry describes one TCR beta chain. The antigen is undetermined. Cells sorted by CD45RO/CCR7/CD25/CD127/CD95/CD27 comprised CD4+ naive, central memory, regulatory and stem cell-like memory cells. These data originate in a study of beta chain features in type 1 diabetes. Regarding the study as a whole: When Type 1 diabetes patients were examined, their TCRB CDR3s proved moderately but significantly shorter in all four CD4+ subsets. With patients and controls alike, PCR might favor shorter templates to an equal degree. Across patients, naive, central memory and Treg TCRB repertoires exhibited apparently greater similarity than was observed across healthy donors.

As every portion of the isolated RNA was reverse transcribed, the sequencing read expressed TCRB transcripts. Profiled with immunoSEQ multiplex PCR; TCRdb holds only in-frame clones, not every one. The sample has about 53,000 clones; 55% to 80% are singletons. CDR3 length: 19 amino acids. Germline assignment: CDR1 LNHDA and CDR2 SQIVND (reference sequence). The V and J ends lost 4 bases and 8 bases, in that order; junction bases with no gene match: 17. The sample comprised stem cell memory CD4+ T cells from blood. This clonotype was sampled from a woman aged 25 to 45 with type 1 diabetes. The chain carries TRBV19 and TRBJ2-1; 13 bases are a match to TRBD2. CDR3 nucleotide sequence: TGTGCCAGTAGTAGGGGGACTAGCGGGACCGCCGGGGGTACAGATGAGCAGTTCTTC. Amino acids: CASSRGTSGTAGGTDEQFF.